Below, 9 T cell receptor beta chains from the same sample are listed, as sequenced in a study of siplizumab effects on memory and regulatory T cells. Assay: immunoSEQ multiplex PCR; the TCRdb copy retains only in-frame clones and omits some. The sample shows approximately 110,000 clones, just over 90% of them seen only once. The sequenced sample was CD4+ T cells sorted from blood. The receptors derive from a human donor in good health.

The chain has TRBV2 and TRBJ2-5; no firm D call. The CDR3 consists of 11 residues. The germline V gene has CDR1 SNHLY and CDR2 FYNNEI. The V and J ends lost 3 bases and 3 bases respectively, with 2 bases between them. CDR3 nucleotide sequence: TGTGCCAGCAGTGAGAAAGAGACCCAGTACTTC. It specifies CASSEKETQYF.

The chain combines TRBV6-8 with TRBJ2-5; D remains ambiguous. The CDR3 contains 16 residues. Germline assignment: CDR1 MNHGY and CDR2 SAAAGT. The V end lost 0 bases, the J end lost 2 bases, and 13 bases lay between the germline ends. This chain's CDR3 is CASSYSPRTWQETQYF. CDR3 sequence (DNA): TGTGCCAGCAGTTACTCTCCCCGGACCTGGCAAGAGACCCAGTACTTC.

The chain uses TRBV6-5 and TRBJ2-1; 7 bases map to TRBD2. The CDR3 extends over 14 amino acids. With 6 bases clipped from V and 10 bases from J, the junction kept 12 bases outside the gene matches. Germline V CDR1 and CDR2: MNHEY, SVGAGI. CDR3 nucleotide sequence: TGTGCCAGCAGCAAACCGGGACTACCCATGGAGCAGTTCTTC. Protein sequence: CASSKPGLPMEQFF.

This chain joins TRBV6-6 and TRBJ1-4, with 11 bases matching TRBD1. The CDR3 is made up of 15 amino acids. CDR1 is MNHNY, CDR2 SVGAGI, per germline (reference sequence). With V trimmed by 6 bases and J by 12 bases, 12 bases remained unmatched. The CDR3 sequence: CASSRDGTGGVELFF. In DNA form, the CDR3 reads TGTGCCAGCAGCCGGGATGGGACAGGGGGTGTAGAACTGTTTTTT.

The V gene is TRBV11-3, the J gene TRBJ1-4; no clear D gene. Germline CDR1 is SGHNT and CDR2 is YENEEA. Trimming shortened V by 1 base and J by 10 bases, and 10 bases separated the two germline ends. The CDR3 spans 13 residues. The CDR3 nucleotides are TGTGCCAGCAGCTTAGGGCGGGGTTCAAAACTGTTTTTT. This encodes CASSLGRGSKLFF.

The chain combines TRBV10-3 with TRBJ2-7, with 12 bases that match TRBD2. Germline CDR1 is ENHRY and CDR2 is SYGVKD. J lost 2 bases, V lost 6 bases, and 5 bases had no gene match. The CDR3 extends over 15 amino acids. CDR3 nucleotide sequence: TGTGCCATCAGCTGGACTAGCGGGGAGACCTACGAGCAGTACTTC. Residues: CAISWTSGETYEQYF.

The rearrangement uses TRBV15 and TRBJ2-2; D is possibly TRBD1 (5 bases). Trimming took off 8 bases at V and 3 bases at J, with 25 bases between the two ends. The V gene's germline CDR1 is LNHNV and CDR2 YYDKDF (reference sequence). The CDR3 consists of 18 residues. For the CDR3, the DNA is TGTGCCACCCGACGAAAAAATGACCCCGACAGAGACACCGGGGAGCTGTTTTTT. This translates into CATRRKNDPDRDTGELFF.

The chain is built from TRBV7-9 and TRBJ1-1; no definite D call. The CDR3 extends over 16 amino acids. The germline V and J ends were trimmed by 2 bases and 6 bases, with 19 bases remaining between them. Per the germline V gene, CDR1 is SEHNR and CDR2 is FQNEAQ (reference sequence). The CDR3 DNA reads TGTGCCAGCAGCTTAAGGCAGTTTGAGAAGGAAGCTGAAGCTTTCTTT. It codes for CASSLRQFEKEAEAFF.

This sequence joins TRBV7-6 and TRBJ2-3, with 11 bases lining up with TRBD2. Losses at the gene ends were 5 bases for V and 2 bases for J; bases not matched to a gene: 6. CDR1 and CDR2 (germline): SGHVS, FNYEAQ. CDR3 size: 16 residues. In DNA, the CDR3 is TGTGCCAGCAGCCCTACTAGCGGGGGAACCACAGATACGCAGTATTTT. As protein: CASSPTSGGTTDTQYF.